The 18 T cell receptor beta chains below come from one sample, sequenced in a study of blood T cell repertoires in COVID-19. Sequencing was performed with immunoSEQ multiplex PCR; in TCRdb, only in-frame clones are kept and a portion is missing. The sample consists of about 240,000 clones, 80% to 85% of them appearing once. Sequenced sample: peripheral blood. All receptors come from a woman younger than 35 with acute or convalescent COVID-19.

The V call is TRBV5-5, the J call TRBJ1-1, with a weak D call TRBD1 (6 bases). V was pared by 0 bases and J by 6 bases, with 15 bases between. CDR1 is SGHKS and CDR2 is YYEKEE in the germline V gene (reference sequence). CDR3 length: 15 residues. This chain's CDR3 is CASSLAQGLLPEAFF. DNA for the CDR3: TGTGCCAGCAGCTTGGCACAGGGTCTGTTACCTGAAGCTTTCTTT.

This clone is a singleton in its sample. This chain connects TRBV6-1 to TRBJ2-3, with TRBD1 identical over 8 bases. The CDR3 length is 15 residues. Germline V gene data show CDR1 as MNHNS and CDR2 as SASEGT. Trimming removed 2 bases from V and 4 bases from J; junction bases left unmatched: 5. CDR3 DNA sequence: TGTGCCAGCAGTGAACAGGGGGCACTCGCAGATACGCAGTATTTT. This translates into CASSEQGALADTQYF.

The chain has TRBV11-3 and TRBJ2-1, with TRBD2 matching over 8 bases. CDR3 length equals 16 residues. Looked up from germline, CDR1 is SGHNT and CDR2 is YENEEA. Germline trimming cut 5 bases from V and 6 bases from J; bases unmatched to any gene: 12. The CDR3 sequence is CASSAGGGSYGNEQFF. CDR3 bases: TGTGCCAGCAGCGCCGGGGGGGGTAGTTACGGCAATGAGCAGTTCTTC. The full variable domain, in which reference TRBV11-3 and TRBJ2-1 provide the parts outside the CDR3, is EAGVVQSPRYKIIEKKQPVAFWCNPISGHNTLYWYLQNLGQGPELLIRYENEEAVDDSQLPKDRFSAERLKGVDSTLKIQPAELGDSAVYLCASSAGGGSYGNEQFFGPGTRLTVL.

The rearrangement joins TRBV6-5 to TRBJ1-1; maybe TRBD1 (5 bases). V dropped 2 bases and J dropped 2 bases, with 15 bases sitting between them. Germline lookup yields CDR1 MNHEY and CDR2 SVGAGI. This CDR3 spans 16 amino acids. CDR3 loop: CASSYPRQYGNTEAFF. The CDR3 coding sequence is TGTGCCAGCAGTTACCCTCGACAGTACGGAAACACTGAAGCTTTCTTT.

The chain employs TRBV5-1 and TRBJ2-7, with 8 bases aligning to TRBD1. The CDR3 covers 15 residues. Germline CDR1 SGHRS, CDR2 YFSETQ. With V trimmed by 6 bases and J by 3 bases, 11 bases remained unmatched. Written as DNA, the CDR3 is TGCGCCAGCACACCTTTGACAGGGGAAGTCTACGAGCAGTACTTC. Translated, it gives CASTPLTGEVYEQYF.

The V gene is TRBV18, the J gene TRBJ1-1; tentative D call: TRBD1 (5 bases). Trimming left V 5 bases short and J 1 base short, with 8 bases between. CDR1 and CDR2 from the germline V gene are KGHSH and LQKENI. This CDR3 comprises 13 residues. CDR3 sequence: CASSDSQNTEAFF. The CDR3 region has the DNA TGTGCCAGCTCAGACAGCCAGAACACTGAAGCTTTCTTT.

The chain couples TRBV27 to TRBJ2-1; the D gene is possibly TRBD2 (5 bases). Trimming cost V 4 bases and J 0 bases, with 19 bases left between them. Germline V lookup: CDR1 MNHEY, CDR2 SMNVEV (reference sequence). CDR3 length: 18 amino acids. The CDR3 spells CASSSTPGSGDSYNEQFF. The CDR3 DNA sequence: TGTGCCAGCAGTTCCACCCCGGGGAGTGGGGACTCCTACAATGAGCAGTTCTTC.

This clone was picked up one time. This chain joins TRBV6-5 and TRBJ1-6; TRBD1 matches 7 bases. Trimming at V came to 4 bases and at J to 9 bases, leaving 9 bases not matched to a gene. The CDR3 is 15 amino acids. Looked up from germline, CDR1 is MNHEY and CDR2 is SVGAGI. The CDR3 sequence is CASSSHTGAGSPLHF. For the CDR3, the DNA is TGTGCCAGCAGTTCCCATACAGGGGCCGGTTCACCCCTCCACTTT.

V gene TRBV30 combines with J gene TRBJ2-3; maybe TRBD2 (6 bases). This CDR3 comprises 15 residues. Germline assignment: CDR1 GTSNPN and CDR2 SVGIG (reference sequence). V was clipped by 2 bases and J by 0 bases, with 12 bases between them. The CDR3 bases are TGTGCCTGGAGTATGGGCGGGACTAGCACAGATACGCAGTATTTT. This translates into CAWSMGGTSTDTQYF.

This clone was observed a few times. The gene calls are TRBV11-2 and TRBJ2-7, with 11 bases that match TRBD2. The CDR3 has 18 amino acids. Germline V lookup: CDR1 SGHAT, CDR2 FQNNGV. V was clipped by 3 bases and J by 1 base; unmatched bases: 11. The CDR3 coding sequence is TGTGCCAGCAGCTTCGACAGACCCGGGACTAGCGGTTCCTACGAGCAGTACTTC. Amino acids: CASSFDRPGTSGSYEQYF.

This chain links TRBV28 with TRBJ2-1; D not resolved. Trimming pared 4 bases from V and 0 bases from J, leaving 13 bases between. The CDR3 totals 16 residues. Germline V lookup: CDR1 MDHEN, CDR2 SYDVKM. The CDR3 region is CASSYEQHSSYNEQFF. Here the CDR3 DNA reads TGTGCCAGCAGTTATGAACAGCACAGCTCCTACAATGAGCAGTTCTTC. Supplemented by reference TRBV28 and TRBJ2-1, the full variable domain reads DVKVTQSSRYLVKRTGEKVFLECVQDMDHENMFWYRQDPGLGLRLIYFSYDVKMKEKGDIPEGYSVSREKKERFSLILESASTNQTSMYLCASSYEQHSSYNEQFFGPGTRLTVL.

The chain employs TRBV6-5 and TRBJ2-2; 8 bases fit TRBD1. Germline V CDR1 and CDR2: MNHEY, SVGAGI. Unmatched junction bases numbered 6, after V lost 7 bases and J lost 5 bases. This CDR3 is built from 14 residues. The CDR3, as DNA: TGTGCCAGCACCTCAGGGGGCGATACCGGGGAGCTGTTTTTT. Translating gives CASTSGGDTGELFF.

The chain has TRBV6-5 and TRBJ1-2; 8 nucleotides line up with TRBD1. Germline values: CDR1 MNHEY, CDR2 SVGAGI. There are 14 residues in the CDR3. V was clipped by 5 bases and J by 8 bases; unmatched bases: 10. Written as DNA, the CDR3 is TGTGCCAGCAGTCCTCCGGACAGGGTCTTCGGCTACACCTTC. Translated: CASSPPDRVFGYTF.

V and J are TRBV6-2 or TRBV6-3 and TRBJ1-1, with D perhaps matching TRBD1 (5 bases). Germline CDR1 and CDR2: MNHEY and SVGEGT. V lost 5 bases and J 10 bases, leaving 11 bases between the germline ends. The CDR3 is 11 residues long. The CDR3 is CASSSQGGAFF. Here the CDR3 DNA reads TGTGCCAGCAGTAGCCAGGGTGGAGCTTTCTTT.

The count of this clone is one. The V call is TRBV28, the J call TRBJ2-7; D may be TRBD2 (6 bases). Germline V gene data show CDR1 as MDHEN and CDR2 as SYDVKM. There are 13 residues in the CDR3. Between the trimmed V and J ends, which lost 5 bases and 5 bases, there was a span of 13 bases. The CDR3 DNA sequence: TGTGCCAGCAGTCCGGGACTTGCTAACGAGCAGTACTTC. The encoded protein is CASSPGLANEQYF.

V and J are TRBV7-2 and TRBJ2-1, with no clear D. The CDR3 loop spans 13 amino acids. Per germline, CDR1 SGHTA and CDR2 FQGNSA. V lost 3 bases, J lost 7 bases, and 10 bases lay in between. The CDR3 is CASSFFGENEQFF. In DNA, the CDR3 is TGTGCCAGCAGCTTTTTCGGAGAAAATGAGCAGTTCTTC.

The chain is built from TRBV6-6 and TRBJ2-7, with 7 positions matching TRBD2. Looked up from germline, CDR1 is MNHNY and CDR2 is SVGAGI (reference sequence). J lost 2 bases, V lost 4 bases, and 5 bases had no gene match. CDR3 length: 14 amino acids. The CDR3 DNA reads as TGTGCCAGCAGTTCTACTAGCGCAGCCTACGAGCAGTACTTC. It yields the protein CASSSTSAAYEQYF.

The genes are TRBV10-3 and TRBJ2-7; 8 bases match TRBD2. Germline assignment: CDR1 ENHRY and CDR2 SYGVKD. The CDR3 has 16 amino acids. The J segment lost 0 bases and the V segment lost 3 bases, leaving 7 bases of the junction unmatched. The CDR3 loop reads CAISDLGGRTSYEQYF. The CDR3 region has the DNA TGTGCCATCAGTGATCTGGGCGGGAGGACCTCCTACGAGCAGTACTTC.